The 6 T cell receptor beta chains below were found in one sample sequenced in a study of T cell clonality in common variable immunodeficiency. Broader study findings: Fewer deletions and N-nucleotide insertions were reportedly seen in common variable immunodeficiency TCR beta sequences.

These receptors are not linked to any known antigen. Using immunoSEQ multiplex PCR, the repertoire was profiled, and TCRdb retains in-frame clones only, with some absent. The sample is made up of 30,000 to 40,000 clones, none counted only once. Material: peripheral blood mononuclear cells. These receptors were taken from a human donor with common variable immunodeficiency.

On this clone: The read finishes 3 residues shy of the CDR3 end, and the germline J gene is used to complete it. The V and J genes are TRBV2 and TRBJ1-4, with D unresolved. The CDR3 length is 15 residues. The germline V gene has CDR1 SNHLY and CDR2 FYNNEI. Trimming took off 6 bases at V and 5 bases at J, with 16 bases between the two ends. CDR3 DNA, as far as it was read: TGTGCCAGCAGCTTGCAGGTTCGGAACAATGAAAAA. Encoded protein: CASSLQVRNNEK. The entire CDR3 reads CASSLQVRNNEKLFF.

This clone appeared many times. Read coverage stops 3 residues before the CDR3 terminus; the germline J gene supplies the remainder. The chain combines TRBV12-3 or TRBV12-4 with TRBJ1-1, with D possibly TRBD1 on 5 matching bases. CDR3 length equals 17 residues. The CDR3 protein is CASSLDPTFRDSSEAFF. The CDR3 DNA, read in part, is TGTGCCAGCAGTTTAGACCCCACTTTCAGGGATTCGTCCGAA.

This clone came up many times. Coverage ceases 3 residues before the CDR3 finishes, and the germline J gene fills in the end. V is TRBV2 and J is TRBJ2-2, with D possibly matching TRBD1 (5 bases). CDR1 and CDR2 (germline): SNHLY, FYNNEI. V lost 7 bases, J lost 0 bases, and 6 bases lay in between. The CDR3 sequence is 13 residues long. The CDR3 region is CASKGTNTGELFF. The sequenced part of the CDR3 DNA is TGTGCCAGCAAGGGGACGAACACCGGGGAG.

This clone came up many times. With the read ending 3 residues before the CDR3 end, the germline J gene is used to fill in that end. This chain uses TRBV5-1 with TRBJ1-2; TRBD1 is a possible D gene (5 bases). CDR3 length: 15 amino acids. Per the germline V gene, CDR1 is SGHRS and CDR2 is YFSETQ. V lost 3 bases to trimming and J lost 0 bases, with 12 bases between them. The CDR3 DNA, read in part, is TGCGCCAGCAGCTCTGGACACCTCCCTAACTATGGC. Protein sequence: CASSSGHLPNYG. The full CDR3 protein is CASSSGHLPNYGYTF.

Comments on this clone: The read ends 3 residues early relative to the CDR3; the germline J gene fills the gap. The rearrangement joins TRBV11-2 to TRBJ2-1, with D maybe TRBD2 (5 bases). CDR1 and CDR2 (germline): SGHAT, FQNNGV. This CDR3 comprises 13 residues. Trimming left V 0 bases short and J 7 bases short, with 7 bases between. The part of the CDR3 DNA that was read is TGTGCCAGCAGCTTAGATCGAGGGAATGAG. It is translated as CASSLDRGNE. The whole CDR3 region reads CASSLDRGNEQFF.

This clone was seen at least ten times. The sequenced fragment ends 3 residues before the CDR3 boundary, so the rest is inferred from the germline J gene. V usage is TRBV2 and J usage is TRBJ1-1, with D uncertain. Germline CDR1 is SNHLY and CDR2 is FYNNEI. This CDR3 contains 12 residues. The part of the CDR3 DNA that was read is TGTGCCAGCAGTGCTGTCCGGAACGGG. This translates into CASSAVRNG. The CDR3 reads in full as CASSAVRNGAFF.